The sequence of this TCR beta chain was determined in a study of blood T cell repertoires in COVID-19. Overall study context: In each case, the material was cDNA or gDNA derived from T cells, B-cell-depleted T cells, or PBMCs.

Looked up from germline, CDR1 is SGHTA and CDR2 is FQGTGA. The CDR3 has 16 amino acids. V shed 5 bases and J shed 8 bases, with 24 bases lying between them. Study processing details: Reference gene primers were amplified, and this amplification served to estimate nucleated cell counts. Profiled with immunoSEQ multiplex PCR; TCRdb holds only in-frame clones, not every one. That table is the source of V, J and clone size, and D and trimming were worked out from the DNA. This sample has 150,000 to 200,000 clones, with around 87% found just once. The sample taken for sequencing was peripheral blood. This sequence joins TRBV7-3 and TRBJ1-2; no reliable D call. This TCR was sampled from a man aged 40-49 years with active or convalescent COVID-19. As DNA, the CDR3 is TGTGCCAGCAGCAGCGGTATCGTAGAGAATCTCGGGGGCTACACCTTC. As protein: CASSSGIVENLGGYTF.